This is a list of T cell receptor beta chains from one sample in a study of T cell changes during pregnancy in multiple sclerosis. Data came from immunoSEQ multiplex PCR; TCRdb stores just in-frame clones and leaves some out. The sample comprises about 100,000 clones, more than 90% of which are singletons, and under 1.5% rests with the top ten. The sequencing used peripheral blood, collected in the second trimester of pregnancy. The source is a female donor with multiple sclerosis, enrolled in a pregnancy study. Each CDR3 is given with its conserved first and last residue. The D gene is left open where the match is weak. Some rows have no size entry. The others give once, few or many, or a class for an expanded clone.

CDR3 DNA: TGTGCCAGCGGAGGGACTAGCAATCAGCCCCAGCATTTT; CDR3 protein: CASGGTSNQPQHF; clone size: -; D gene: -; V gene: TRBV2; J gene: TRBJ1-5
CDR3 DNA: TGTGCCAGCAGTGCGAGGCTAGCGGGACTAGGGCAATCCTACAATGAGCAGTTCTTC; CDR3 protein: CASSARLAGLGQSYNEQFF; clone size: -; D gene: TRBD2; V gene: TRBV2; J gene: TRBJ2-1
CDR3 DNA: TGTGCCAGCAGGGACAGATTGAACACTGAAGCTTTCTTT; CDR3 protein: CASRDRLNTEAFF; clone size: -; D gene: -; V gene: TRBV6-1; J gene: TRBJ1-1
CDR3 DNA: TGTGCCAGCAGCTCTGGGGGACAGGGGGCCCTGGCCAGGCACTTC; CDR3 protein: CASSSGGQGALARHF; clone size: -; D gene: TRBD1; V gene: TRBV5-6; J gene: TRBJ2-7
CDR3 DNA: TGCGCCAGCAGCCAGGTTCCAGGGAACACTGAAGCTTTCTTT; CDR3 protein: CASSQVPGNTEAFF; clone size: few; D gene: -; V gene: TRBV4-1; J gene: TRBJ1-1
CDR3 DNA: TGTGCCAGCAGCGTAGTGACGGAGGCCACTGAAGCTTTCTTT; CDR3 protein: CASSVVTEATEAFF; clone size: few; D gene: -; V gene: TRBV9; J gene: TRBJ1-1
CDR3 DNA: TGTGCCAGCAGTGAAGGCACTACAGGGAACACCGGGGAGCTGTTTTTT; CDR3 protein: CASSEGTTGNTGELFF; clone size: -; D gene: -; V gene: TRBV6-1; J gene: TRBJ2-2
CDR3 DNA: TGCGCCAGCAGCTCGGCCCGACTAGCGGGGGGGCACGAGCAGTACTTC; CDR3 protein: CASSSARLAGGHEQYF; clone size: -; D gene: TRBD2; V gene: TRBV5-1; J gene: TRBJ2-7
CDR3 DNA: TGTGCCAGCTCACCAAAGCTGATGCACACTGAAGCTTTCTTT; CDR3 protein: CASSPKLMHTEAFF; clone size: -; D gene: -; V gene: TRBV18; J gene: TRBJ1-1
CDR3 DNA: TGTGCCATCAGTGAAGGAGCTCGCACAGATACGCAGTATTTT; CDR3 protein: CAISEGARTDTQYF; clone size: -; D gene: -; V gene: TRBV10-3; J gene: TRBJ2-3
CDR3 DNA: TGTGCCAGCAGCCGACTCCCGCGAGGCGAGCAGTACTTC; CDR3 protein: CASSRLPRGEQYF; clone size: -; D gene: -; V gene: TRBV27; J gene: TRBJ2-7
CDR3 DNA: TGTGCCAGCAGCCAGAGGACAGGGGGGCCGCGGCAGGGCTACACCTTC; CDR3 protein: CASSQRTGGPRQGYTF; clone size: few; D gene: TRBD1; V gene: TRBV14; J gene: TRBJ1-2
CDR3 DNA: TGTGCCAGCAGCGAATCCCCGTGGGGGCGCACCGGGGAGCTGTTTTTT; CDR3 protein: CASSESPWGRTGELFF; clone size: once; D gene: -; V gene: TRBV6-4; J gene: TRBJ2-2